This entry concerns a single T cell receptor beta chain. V shed 3 bases and J 4 bases; nucleotides not matched to a gene: 8. The V gene's germline CDR1 is ENHRY and CDR2 SYGVKD. The CDR3 spans 16 residues. The data originate from a study of blood T cell repertoires in COVID-19. Study context: Acute and convalescent COVID-19 specimens originated in the United States, Italy and Spain. T cells, B-cell-depleted T cells, or PBMCs supplied cDNA or gDNA.

As handled by the study authors: Amplified reference gene primers provided the basis for estimating nucleated cell counts. The table came from immunoSEQ multiplex PCR; TCRdb's copy has only in-frame clones and leaves some out. V, J and clone size reflect that table, while D and trimming were determined from the DNA. The sample includes a few hundred thousand clones, around nine tenths of them seen just once. It was during active infection that Seattle patients were enrolled and then longitudinally followed. This clonotype originated in a woman aged 55-75 years with COVID-19, enrolled during active disease. The specimen sequenced was peripheral blood. V is TRBV10-3 and J is TRBJ1-1, with 10 positions matching TRBD1. CDR3 amino acids: CAISDGRGQGSTEAFF. As DNA, the CDR3 is TGTGCCATCAGTGATGGGAGGGGACAGGGGAGCACTGAAGCTTTCTTT.